This TCR beta chain was captured by sequencing in a study of OX40 agonist ivuxolimab in advanced cancers. Overall study: Two cutaneous melanoma patients and one hepatocellular carcinoma patient, three in all, had partial responses.

In regard to this clone: Its antigen is not identified.

The V end was cut by 5 bases, the J end by 2 bases, with 10 bases between. Germline-derived CDR1 and CDR2 are SGHAT and FQNNGV. The CDR3 consists of 14 residues. Overall study findings and caveats: No determination was made of the antigen specificity of the expanded peripheral T cells. Partly responding patients at 0.1-3.0 mg/kg showed some of the smallest clonal expansion.

Profiled with immunoSEQ multiplex PCR; TCRdb holds only in-frame clones, not every one. The table lists tens of thousands of clones, 84% of them singletons. The chain is built from TRBV11-2 and TRBJ1-3; TRBD1 is a possible D gene (6 bases). This receptor was identified in an adult with an advanced solid tumor such as melanoma, head and neck, liver or kidney cancer. Specimen: CD4+ or CD8+ T cells sorted from blood, collected in a trial of the OX40 agonist ivuxolimab. The chain's CDR3 is CASSLTGTGNTIYF. The CDR3 DNA reads as TGTGCCAGCAGCCTAACAGGGACTGGAAACACCATATATTTT.